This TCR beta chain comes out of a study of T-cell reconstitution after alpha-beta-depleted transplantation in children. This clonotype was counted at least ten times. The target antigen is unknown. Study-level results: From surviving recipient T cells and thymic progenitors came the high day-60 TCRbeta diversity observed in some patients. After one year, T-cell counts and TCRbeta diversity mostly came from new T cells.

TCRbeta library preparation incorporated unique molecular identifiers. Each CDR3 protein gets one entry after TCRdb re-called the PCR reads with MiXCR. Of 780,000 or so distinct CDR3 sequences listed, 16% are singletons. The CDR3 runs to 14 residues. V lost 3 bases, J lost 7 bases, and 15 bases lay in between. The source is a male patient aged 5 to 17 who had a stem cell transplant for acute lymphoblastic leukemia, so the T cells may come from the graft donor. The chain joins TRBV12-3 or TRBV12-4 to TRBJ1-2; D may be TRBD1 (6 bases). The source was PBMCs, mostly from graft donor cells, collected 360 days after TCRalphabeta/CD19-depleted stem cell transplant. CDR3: CASSFRRGGRGYTF. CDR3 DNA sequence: TGTGCCAGCAGTTTCCGGAGGGGGGGACGTGGCTACACCTTC.